The present entry profiles one T cell receptor beta chain with its context. What it binds is unknown. This entry belongs to a study of cytomegalovirus exposure and HLA in healthy donors. Study as a whole: In a later analysis, the roughly 130 validation repertoires were reported to have used the same platform as the 600 to 800 first-cohort repertoires.

Clones were read by immunoSEQ multiplex PCR, and TCRdb kept only the in-frame ones, dropping some. The sample has more than 55,000 clones, 94% seen once. Study findings and constraints: Reports showed the classifier diagnosing cytomegalovirus status with high specificity and sensitivity. Overall, under 200 TCR beta chains were annotated as cytomegalovirus-associated. Most TCRs appeared rarely, but some public TCRs recurred in many donors.

CDR1 and CDR2 from the germline V gene are LGHNA and YSLEER. The CDR3 contains 16 residues. V lost 1 base and J lost 1; bases outside the gene matches: 6. The specimen sequenced was PBMCs. The clonotype comes from a woman between 18 and 29 years old in good health and CMV-seronegative. The chain joins TRBV4-3 to TRBJ1-1, with 7 bases lining up with TRBD1. The CDR3 region is CASSQGTGQSNTEAFF. The CDR3, as DNA: TGCGCCAGCAGCCAAGGGACGGGACAGTCGAACACTGAAGCTTTCTTT.